Listed here is a single TCR beta chain. This specimen comes from a study of technical replicates of blood from several donors. Assay used: immunoSEQ multiplex PCR; TCRdb lists only in-frame clones, some missing. The table includes tens of thousands of clones, about 95% detected once. Germline V gene lookup returns CDR1 SGHRS and CDR2 YFSETQ. This CDR3 region has 14 residues. Trimming cost V 0 bases and J 6 bases; bases outside gene matches: 5. The chain recombines TRBV5-1 with TRBJ1-2; 7 bases are a match to TRBD1. The source of this sequence is a human donor in good health. Some clones in this sample may be carry-over from other donors' samples. The specimen was PBMCs. The CDR3 loop reads CASSLAGTVDGYTF. The DNA of the CDR3 is TGCGCCAGCAGCTTGGCCGGGACAGTGGATGGCTACACCTTC.